This TCR beta chain was profiled in a study of blood T cell repertoires in COVID-19. Study overall: Samples came from the United States, Italy and Spain, spanning acute and convalescent COVID-19. The cDNA or gDNA used as material had been derived from T cells, B-cell-depleted T cells, or PBMCs.

This clone has a single count. In the source study's methods: Counts of nucleated cells, estimated from reference gene primer amplification, were obtained. The repertoire was sequenced with immunoSEQ multiplex PCR; TCRdb's copy has only in-frame clones and lacks some. V, J and clone size are those of that table, while D and trimming were read from the DNA. The sample contains approximately 300,000 clones, 75% to 90% of which appear only once. The CDR3 totals 16 residues. V shed 3 bases and J shed 4 bases, with 15 bases lying between them. Germline loops: CDR1 SGHVS, CDR2 FNYEAQ. This clonotype was obtained from a man between 18 and 29 years old with active or convalescent COVID-19. Sequenced input: peripheral blood. The chain couples TRBV7-6 to TRBJ2-2, with D maybe TRBD1 (5 bases). CDR3 sequence (DNA): TGTGCCAGCAGCTTCCTCACAGGACCAGCCACCGGGGAGCTGTTTTTT. This codes for CASSFLTGPATGELFF.